This is a list of T cell receptor beta chains from one sample in a study of cytomegalovirus exposure and HLA in healthy donors. Libraries were prepared by immunoSEQ multiplex PCR; TCRdb keeps only in-frame clonotypes and omits some of them. The sample yields around 170,000 clones, about 85% seen once. Sequenced sample: PBMCs. Receptor source: a man between 18 and 35 years old in good health and CMV-seropositive. Both conserved end residues are part of each CDR3. The order of the fields is CDR3 DNA, CDR3 protein, J gene, clone size, V gene, D gene. D genes are given only for firm matches. Clone size, where shown, is once, few, many, or a class for clones that have expanded.

cdr3_nt: TGTGCCAGCAGTTCGGACAGGGACGGGGGCTACACCTTC
cdr3_aa: CASSSDRDGGYTF
j_call: TRBJ1-2
clone_size: -
v_call: TRBV27
d_call: TRBD1

cdr3_nt: TGTGCCACCAGCAGAACGATGGGACAGGGGCGACGGGGCTACACCTTC
cdr3_aa: CATSRTMGQGRRGYTF
j_call: TRBJ1-2
clone_size: -
v_call: TRBV15
d_call: TRBD1

cdr3_nt: TGTGCCAGCAGTTTAAGGCGGGGGACTGTCTATGGCTACACCTTC
cdr3_aa: CASSLRRGTVYGYTF
j_call: TRBJ1-2
clone_size: once
v_call: TRBV28
d_call: -

cdr3_nt: TGTGCCTGCCAGGGACAGCCGAATGAAAAACTGTTTTTT
cdr3_aa: CACQGQPNEKLFF
j_call: TRBJ1-4
clone_size: -
v_call: TRBV30
d_call: TRBD1

cdr3_nt: TGTGCCAGCAGCCGCTTGCACAGGGGAGGCGGGGAGCTGTTTTTT
cdr3_aa: CASSRLHRGGGELFF
j_call: TRBJ2-2
clone_size: -
v_call: TRBV6-5
d_call: -

cdr3_nt: TGTGCCAGCAGCTTGGTGGGACAGTCCTACGAGCAGTACTTC
cdr3_aa: CASSLVGQSYEQYF
j_call: TRBJ2-7
clone_size: once
v_call: TRBV5-4
d_call: TRBD1

cdr3_nt: TGCGCCAGCAGCGCGGGACAGGGTACCGGGGAGCTGTTTTTT
cdr3_aa: CASSAGQGTGELFF
j_call: TRBJ2-2
clone_size: few
v_call: TRBV10-1
d_call: TRBD1

cdr3_nt: TGTGCCATCGGCGGGAGCGGGAGTCGAGGTGACGAGCAGTACTTC
cdr3_aa: CAIGGSGSRGDEQYF
j_call: TRBJ2-7
clone_size: -
v_call: TRBV10-3
d_call: TRBD2

cdr3_nt: TGTGCAAGTCGCTCCGGGACTAGCGGGGGCGAGGGGGAGACCCAGTACTTC
cdr3_aa: CASRSGTSGGEGETQYF
j_call: TRBJ2-5
clone_size: -
v_call: TRBV12-2
d_call: -

cdr3_nt: TGTGCCAGCTCTTCCCAGGGTGCCTATGGCTACACCTTC
cdr3_aa: CASSSQGAYGYTF
j_call: TRBJ1-2
clone_size: once
v_call: TRBV5-4
d_call: -

cdr3_nt: TGTGCCAGCAGCTCCTCCGGGACAGACACTGAAGCTTTCTTT
cdr3_aa: CASSSSGTDTEAFF
j_call: TRBJ1-1
clone_size: -
v_call: TRBV7-9
d_call: TRBD1

cdr3_nt: TGTGCCAGCGGATCGACAGGGGGCGTCGCCGGGGAGCTGTTTTTT
cdr3_aa: CASGSTGGVAGELFF
j_call: TRBJ2-2
clone_size: -
v_call: TRBV9
d_call: TRBD1

cdr3_nt: TGTGCCAGCAGTTCGGGACAGAAAGCAGATACGCAGTATTTT
cdr3_aa: CASSSGQKADTQYF
j_call: TRBJ2-3
clone_size: once
v_call: TRBV28
d_call: TRBD1

cdr3_nt: TGTGCCAGCAGTGAAGCGCTGGCAGGGGGTCGCAATCAGCCCCAGCATTTT
cdr3_aa: CASSEALAGGRNQPQHF
j_call: TRBJ1-5
clone_size: -
v_call: TRBV6-1
d_call: TRBD1

cdr3_nt: TGCGCCAGCAGCCAAGGTGCGGACAACACCTTC
cdr3_aa: CASSQGADNTF
j_call: TRBJ1-2
clone_size: few
v_call: TRBV4-1
d_call: -

cdr3_nt: TGTGCCAGCAGCTTAGCCCCGACAGCTCGCTCCTACAATGAGCAGTTCTTC
cdr3_aa: CASSLAPTARSYNEQFF
j_call: TRBJ2-1
clone_size: -
v_call: TRBV7-2
d_call: -

cdr3_nt: TGTGCCAGCAGCTCCCCGAGGATAGCGGTGACCTACGAGCAGTACTTC
cdr3_aa: CASSSPRIAVTYEQYF
j_call: TRBJ2-7
clone_size: once
v_call: TRBV7-2
d_call: -

cdr3_nt: TGTGCCAGCAGCCTTGACAGGGATCAGCCCCAGCATTTT
cdr3_aa: CASSLDRDQPQHF
j_call: TRBJ1-5
clone_size: -
v_call: TRBV7-3
d_call: TRBD1

cdr3_nt: TGTGCCAGCAGTGAAGCGCAGGTGCCCTCCTACGAGCAGTACTTC
cdr3_aa: CASSEAQVPSYEQYF
j_call: TRBJ2-7
clone_size: -
v_call: TRBV6-1
d_call: -

cdr3_nt: TGTGCCAGCAGCTCCAGGGGGCGCTGGGGAAATTCACCCCTCCACTTT
cdr3_aa: CASSSRGRWGNSPLHF
j_call: TRBJ1-6
clone_size: -
v_call: TRBV5-8
d_call: TRBD1

cdr3_nt: TGTGCCAGCAGCCCGTTCCGGTACAGGGCGAACACTGAAGCTTTCTTT
cdr3_aa: CASSPFRYRANTEAFF
j_call: TRBJ1-1
clone_size: -
v_call: TRBV28
d_call: -

cdr3_nt: TGTGCCAGCAGCCCACCGGTTAGCGAATCCTACGAGCAGTACTTC
cdr3_aa: CASSPPVSESYEQYF
j_call: TRBJ2-7
clone_size: -
v_call: TRBV9
d_call: -

cdr3_nt: TGCGCCAGCAGCTTCCTGGCCGATAGCGGATACAATGAGCAGTTCTTC
cdr3_aa: CASSFLADSGYNEQFF
j_call: TRBJ2-1
clone_size: few
v_call: TRBV5-1
d_call: -

cdr3_nt: TGTGCCAGCAGCTTGGAGTCCAGGGATGCCATCTATGGCTACACCTTC
cdr3_aa: CASSLESRDAIYGYTF
j_call: TRBJ1-2
clone_size: -
v_call: TRBV5-6
d_call: -

cdr3_nt: TGCAGCGTCCGACCCCGGGACAGGGGCCACGAGCAGTACTTC
cdr3_aa: CSVRPRDRGHEQYF
j_call: TRBJ2-7
clone_size: -
v_call: TRBV29-1
d_call: TRBD1

cdr3_nt: TGTGCCACGCGACAGGGCGGAGGAGATACGCAGTATTTT
cdr3_aa: CATRQGGGDTQYF
j_call: TRBJ2-3
clone_size: -
v_call: TRBV6-1
d_call: TRBD1

cdr3_nt: TGTGCCGGACGGACAGGGGAAAGCGAGCAGTACTTC
cdr3_aa: CAGRTGESEQYF
j_call: TRBJ2-7
clone_size: -
v_call: TRBV5-8
d_call: TRBD1

cdr3_nt: TGTGCCAGCAGAGCCGGGACAGGGAGGGAAGCTTTCTTT
cdr3_aa: CASRAGTGREAFF
j_call: TRBJ1-1
clone_size: -
v_call: TRBV6-1
d_call: TRBD1

cdr3_nt: TGTGCCAGCAGCTTGTCGCCGGGACAGGGGGCGAGCTATGGCTACACCTTC
cdr3_aa: CASSLSPGQGASYGYTF
j_call: TRBJ1-2
clone_size: few
v_call: TRBV5-5
d_call: TRBD1

cdr3_nt: TGCGCCAGCGGAGACAGGGCGGACACTGAAGCTTTCTTT
cdr3_aa: CASGDRADTEAFF
j_call: TRBJ1-1
clone_size: -
v_call: TRBV5-1
d_call: TRBD1

cdr3_nt: TGCGCCAGCAGAAGCGGACAGTACTACAATGAGCAGTTCTTC
cdr3_aa: CASRSGQYYNEQFF
j_call: TRBJ2-1
clone_size: -
v_call: TRBV5-1
d_call: -

cdr3_nt: TGTGCCAGCAGCTCGGATTTTAACAGGGGGCTGGACTATGGCTACACCTTC
cdr3_aa: CASSSDFNRGLDYGYTF
j_call: TRBJ1-2
clone_size: -
v_call: TRBV7-9
d_call: TRBD1

cdr3_nt: TGTGCCAGCAGTGAAGCGAGTACAGGGGATAGGGCTTTCTTT
cdr3_aa: CASSEASTGDRAFF
j_call: TRBJ1-1
clone_size: -
v_call: TRBV2
d_call: TRBD1

cdr3_nt: TGTGCCAGCAGCCAGACAGGGAAAGCCTACGAGCAGTACTTC
cdr3_aa: CASSQTGKAYEQYF
j_call: TRBJ2-7
clone_size: -
v_call: TRBV7-9
d_call: TRBD1

cdr3_nt: TGCGCCAGCAGCTTAGGGGGCACCTTGGGGAATGAAGCTTTCTTT
cdr3_aa: CASSLGGTLGNEAFF
j_call: TRBJ1-1
clone_size: -
v_call: TRBV5-1
d_call: TRBD1

cdr3_nt: TGCGCCAGCAGCCAAGGGCCTTCCGGTGGCGGGGGGCAGTTCTTC
cdr3_aa: CASSQGPSGGGGQFF
j_call: TRBJ2-1
clone_size: -
v_call: TRBV4-1
d_call: TRBD2

cdr3_nt: TGCGCCAGCAGCTCAGGACAATCGTCTAGCACAGATACGCAGTATTTT
cdr3_aa: CASSSGQSSSTDTQYF
j_call: TRBJ2-3
clone_size: -
v_call: TRBV5-1
d_call: -

cdr3_nt: TGTGCCAGCAGCTATAAAGGGGCGGACTATGGCTACACCTTC
cdr3_aa: CASSYKGADYGYTF
j_call: TRBJ1-2
clone_size: -
v_call: TRBV7-9
d_call: -

cdr3_nt: TGCGCCAGCAGCCACCGGACAGATCTAAACTATGGCTACACCTTC
cdr3_aa: CASSHRTDLNYGYTF
j_call: TRBJ1-2
clone_size: -
v_call: TRBV4-1
d_call: -

cdr3_nt: TGTGCCAGCACCAGGACAGGGACAGGTGGCTACACCTTC
cdr3_aa: CASTRTGTGGYTF
j_call: TRBJ1-2
clone_size: once
v_call: TRBV6-5
d_call: TRBD1

cdr3_nt: TGTGCCAGCAGCTTAACCTACTACAATGAGCAGTTCTTC
cdr3_aa: CASSLTYYNEQFF
j_call: TRBJ2-1
clone_size: -
v_call: TRBV7-9
d_call: -

cdr3_nt: TGTGCCAGCAGCCAAAACAGAGATACGCAGTATTTT
cdr3_aa: CASSQNRDTQYF
j_call: TRBJ2-3
clone_size: -
v_call: TRBV14
d_call: -

cdr3_nt: TGTGCCAGCAGTGAAAGGAGGAGGGACACAGATACGCAGTATTTT
cdr3_aa: CASSERRRDTDTQYF
j_call: TRBJ2-3
clone_size: -
v_call: TRBV6-1
d_call: -

cdr3_nt: TGTGCCTGGGCCGGACTAGCGGGAAACGGCGAGCAGTACTTC
cdr3_aa: CAWAGLAGNGEQYF
j_call: TRBJ2-7
clone_size: once
v_call: TRBV30
d_call: TRBD2

cdr3_nt: TGTGCCAGCAGCGTAGGTGGGCGGGCAGATACGCAGTATTTT
cdr3_aa: CASSVGGRADTQYF
j_call: TRBJ2-3
clone_size: -
v_call: TRBV9
d_call: -

cdr3_nt: TGTGCCAGCTCACGTCTGGGGGCCGACTATGGCTACACCTTC
cdr3_aa: CASSRLGADYGYTF
j_call: TRBJ1-2
clone_size: -
v_call: TRBV18
d_call: -

cdr3_nt: TGTGCCAGCAGCGTAGTAGGAGGGTTGAACACTGAAGCTTTCTTT
cdr3_aa: CASSVVGGLNTEAFF
j_call: TRBJ1-1
clone_size: once
v_call: TRBV9
d_call: -

cdr3_nt: TGTGCCAGCAGTCTAACCGAACTAGGGGGCGAGCAGTACTTC
cdr3_aa: CASSLTELGGEQYF
j_call: TRBJ2-7
clone_size: -
v_call: TRBV27
d_call: -

cdr3_nt: TGTGCCACCCAGCAGAGGTTCGGAGAGCAGTACTTC
cdr3_aa: CATQQRFGEQYF
j_call: TRBJ2-7
clone_size: few
v_call: TRBV28
d_call: -

cdr3_nt: TGTGCCAGCAGTTCTCCGGGACAGGGGAACGAGCAGTACTTC
cdr3_aa: CASSSPGQGNEQYF
j_call: TRBJ2-7
clone_size: -
v_call: TRBV6-5
d_call: TRBD1

cdr3_nt: TGTGCCGGATCCGAGGGGGGGTCCTACGAGCAGTACTTC
cdr3_aa: CAGSEGGSYEQYF
j_call: TRBJ2-7
clone_size: -
v_call: TRBV5-4
d_call: -

cdr3_nt: TGTGCCAGCAGTTTGAAGGGGTATGGCTACACCTTC
cdr3_aa: CASSLKGYGYTF
j_call: TRBJ1-2
clone_size: -
v_call: TRBV28
d_call: -

cdr3_nt: TGTGCCAGCAGCTCGGGACTCTCACCCACAGATACGCAGTATTTT
cdr3_aa: CASSSGLSPTDTQYF
j_call: TRBJ2-3
clone_size: -
v_call: TRBV7-3
d_call: -

cdr3_nt: TGTGCCAGCAGCCAAGATAGAGGGACAGGGAGTGAAAAACTGTTTTTT
cdr3_aa: CASSQDRGTGSEKLFF
j_call: TRBJ1-4
clone_size: -
v_call: TRBV4-2
d_call: TRBD1

cdr3_nt: TGTGCCAGCAGCCAAGAGGTGAAGGGAGCAGATACGCAGTATTTT
cdr3_aa: CASSQEVKGADTQYF
j_call: TRBJ2-3
clone_size: -
v_call: TRBV2
d_call: -

cdr3_nt: TGTGCCAGCACCCTCGCGGGGGGGTCCCAAGAGACCCAGTACTTC
cdr3_aa: CASTLAGGSQETQYF
j_call: TRBJ2-5
clone_size: -
v_call: TRBV6-5
d_call: TRBD2

cdr3_nt: TGTGCCAGCAGCCTCCAGGGGTCTGAGAACACTGAAGCTTTCTTT
cdr3_aa: CASSLQGSENTEAFF
j_call: TRBJ1-1
clone_size: -
v_call: TRBV2
d_call: -

cdr3_nt: TGTGCCAGCAGCCCCCGACAGAACACTGAAGCTTTCTTT
cdr3_aa: CASSPRQNTEAFF
j_call: TRBJ1-1
clone_size: once
v_call: TRBV11-2
d_call: -